The text below deals with one TCR beta chain. Its specificity is not known. The entry originates in a study of early stage breast cancer tumors. The wider study: ER+/PR+/HER2- status applied to about 80% of the 16 invasive breast tumors. Whole-study findings and limits: Most shared enriched TCRB sequences were commonly generated ones. Tumor and normal breast were distinguished via blood comparison in 14 of 16 patients.

Germline CDR1 and CDR2: MDHEN and SYDVKM. Trimming removed 2 bases at V and 9 bases at J, with 15 bases between. This CDR3 is 14 amino acids long. Each sample had two DNA replicates, approximately 0.5 ug blood or around 1.6 ug tissue. Only in-frame clones appear in the TCRdb table, and some are missing; sequencing was by immunoSEQ multiplex PCR. The sample lists about 38,000 clones, around 68% occurring once. This chain connects TRBV28 to TRBJ2-3, with a tentative D call TRBD1 (6 bases). The sequence came from a person aged 55 to 69 with breast cancer. The specimen was blood. The CDR3 nucleotides are TGTGCCAGCAGTTTAGGGGACATCAGAATCACGCAGTATTTT. This codes for CASSLGDIRITQYF.